These 30 T cell receptor beta chains were sequenced from one sample in a study of blood T cell repertoires in COVID-19. Some clones are missing from TCRdb's copy, which holds only in-frame ones; the method was immunoSEQ multiplex PCR. Among over 250,000 clones listed, 75% to 90% were seen once. The sequenced sample was peripheral blood. These receptors were taken from a woman aged 50 to 60 with COVID-19, enrolled during active disease.

The chain carries TRBV7-8 and TRBJ2-3; 10 bases match TRBD2. CDR3 length: 16 residues. Germline loops: CDR1 SGHVS, CDR2 FQNEAQ. V gave up 8 bases and J gave up 5 bases; unmatched junction bases: 13. Here the CDR3 DNA reads TGTGCCAGCTCTGAACACAGCGGGAGGGCCATAGATACGCAGTATTTT. Protein: CASSEHSGRAIDTQYF.

The chain uses TRBV10-1 and TRBJ2-2, with 7 bases identical to TRBD1. V lost 8 bases to trimming and J lost 0 bases; unmatched junction nucleotides: 18. This CDR3 spans 19 amino acids. Germline-derived CDR1 and CDR2 are WNHNN and SYGVQD (reference sequence). This chain's CDR3 is CASVGKVQGDPANTGELFF. DNA of the CDR3: TGCGCCAGCGTGGGGAAAGTCCAGGGGGACCCCGCGAACACCGGGGAGCTGTTTTTT.

The V gene is TRBV7-6, the J gene TRBJ1-4, with 7 bases identical to TRBD1. The V gene end was trimmed by 2 bases and the J gene end by 8 bases; junction bases not matched to a gene: 5. The CDR3 is 14 amino acids. Germline V gives CDR1 SGHVS, CDR2 FNYEAQ. The CDR3 region is CASSLSGQTEKLFF. In DNA, the CDR3 is TGTGCCAGCAGCTTATCGGGACAGACGGAAAAACTGTTTTTT.

In DNA form, the CDR3 reads TGTGCCAGTAGTGTCTCTTCGGGGGGGCTTGGAAACACCATATATTTT. Residues: CASSVSSGGLGNTIYF. The chain links TRBV19 to TRBJ1-3; perhaps TRBD1 as D (6 bases). This CDR3 spans 16 amino acids. The germline V gene encodes CDR1 LNHDA and CDR2 SQIVND (reference sequence). Trimming shortened V by 5 bases and J by 3 bases, and 17 bases separated the two germline ends.

This clone came up once. The rearrangement uses TRBV3-1 (or the pseudogene TRBV3-2) and TRBJ2-1; 14 nucleotides agree with TRBD2. Germline CDR1 is LGHDT and CDR2 is YNNKEL (reference sequence). This CDR3 comprises 19 residues. With V trimmed by 5 bases and J by 6 bases, 15 bases remained unmatched. The CDR3 region is CASSFLRLAGGRISNEQFF. The CDR3 DNA reads as TGTGCCAGCAGCTTCCTGAGACTAGCGGGAGGGCGGATCAGCAATGAGCAGTTCTTC.

The chain is built from TRBV19 and TRBJ1-5; D gene uncertain. Per germline, CDR1 LNHDA and CDR2 SQIVND (reference sequence). The CDR3 has 16 amino acids. V dropped 3 bases and J dropped 0 bases, with 12 bases sitting between them. The CDR3 loop is CASSMRALNSNQPQHF. In nucleotides, the CDR3 is TGTGCCAGTAGTATGAGGGCCCTAAATAGCAATCAGCCCCAGCATTTT. Full variable domain (rest looked up from reference TRBV19 and TRBJ1-5): DGGITQSPKYLFRKEGQNVTLSCEQNLNHDAMYWYRQDPGQGLRLIYYSQIVNDFQKGDIAEGYSVSREKKESFPLTVTSAQKNPTAFYLCASSMRALNSNQPQHFGDGTRLSIL.

The rearrangement links TRBV5-1 to TRBJ2-2, with no clear D. In germline, CDR1 is SGHRS, CDR2 YFSETQ. The V end lost 4 bases, the J end lost 2 bases, and 18 bases lay between the germline ends. The CDR3 consists of 17 residues. CDR3 sequence reads: CASSPPDQSHNTGELFF. The CDR3 DNA reads as TGCGCCAGCAGCCCTCCCGATCAGTCCCATAACACCGGGGAGCTGTTTTTT. The entire variable domain, with the rest obtained from reference TRBV5-1 and TRBJ2-2, is as follows: KAGVTQTPRYLIKTRGQQVTLSCSPISGHRSVSWYQQTPGQGLQFLFEYFSETQRNKGNFPGRFSGRQFSNSRSEMNVSTLELGDSALYLCASSPPDQSHNTGELFFGEGSRLTVL.

The rearrangement links TRBV7-9 to TRBJ1-2; the D gene is possibly TRBD1 (6 bases). CDR1 is SEHNR, CDR2 FQNEAQ, per germline (reference sequence). V dropped 3 bases and J dropped 0 bases, with 20 bases sitting between them. The CDR3 consists of 18 residues. The CDR3 bases are TGTGCCAGCAGCTTTTCGAGACAGGAGATACCGGCTAACTATGGCTACACCTTC. Encoded protein: CASSFSRQEIPANYGYTF.

The J gene is TRBJ1-2, the V gene TRBV6-4, with TRBD1 matching 9 bases. Germline CDR1 and CDR2: MRHNA and SNTAGT. V gave up 5 bases and J gave up 3 bases; unmatched junction bases: 7. The CDR3 spans 15 residues. CDR3 sequence reads: CASSMWTGVDYGYTF. The CDR3 bases are TGTGCCAGCAGTATGTGGACAGGGGTTGACTATGGCTACACCTTC.

V and J are TRBV19 and TRBJ2-2; the D is unclear. Between the trimmed V and J ends, which lost 0 bases and 1 base, there was a span of 12 bases. The germline V gene has CDR1 LNHDA and CDR2 SQIVND (reference sequence). The CDR3 is 17 amino acids. The CDR3 nucleotides read TGTGCCAGTAGTATAGACCCCGGTCGAATGAACACCGGGGAGCTGTTTTTT. It is translated as CASSIDPGRMNTGELFF.

The gene calls are TRBV27 and TRBJ1-1; no clear D. The CDR3 has 14 residues. In germline, CDR1 is MNHEY, CDR2 SMNVEV (reference sequence). V lost 3 bases to trimming and J lost 3 bases, with 11 bases between them. The CDR3 DNA is TGTGCCAGCAGTTTGGGCGGGCTAGACACTGAAGCTTTCTTT. Protein product: CASSLGGLDTEAFF.

V gene TRBV11-2 combines with J gene TRBJ2-3, with D tentatively TRBD2 (5 bases). Germline V lookup: CDR1 SGHAT, CDR2 FQNNGV. The V and J ends lost 2 bases and 0 bases respectively, with 9 bases between them. The CDR3 is 15 amino acids. The CDR3 bases are TGTGCCAGCAGCTTATCAGGACTCAGCACAGATACGCAGTATTTT. This gives the protein CASSLSGLSTDTQYF. The whole variable domain, filled in from reference TRBV11-2 and TRBJ2-3, reads EAGVAQSPRYKIIEKRQSVAFWCNPISGHATLYWYQQILGQGPKLLIQFQNNGVVDDSQLPKDRFSAERLKGVDSTLKIQPAKLEDSAVYLCASSLSGLSTDTQYFGPGTRLTVL.

A few counts support this clone. The chain links TRBV11-3 to TRBJ2-7, with TRBD1 matching 11 bases. The CDR3 is made up of 19 amino acids. Per the germline V gene, CDR1 is SGHNT and CDR2 is YENEEA. J lost 2 bases, V lost 4 bases, and 16 bases had no gene match. The CDR3 loop is CASSSGVVGQGAPAYEQYF. In DNA, the CDR3 is TGTGCCAGCAGCTCCGGGGTCGTCGGACAGGGGGCCCCCGCCTACGAGCAGTACTTC.

This clone was seen once. The chain carries TRBV27 and TRBJ2-7; 8 nucleotides match TRBD2. V trimming: 0 bases; J trimming: 6 bases; junction bases outside the gene matches: 7. The CDR3 is 15 amino acids. Germline values: CDR1 MNHEY, CDR2 SMNVEV (reference sequence). CDR3 protein: CASSLSVPGLGEQYF. The CDR3 DNA sequence: TGTGCCAGCAGTTTATCCGTTCCGGGACTAGGCGAGCAGTACTTC.

With regard to this clone: In the same sample, other DNA sequences code for this CDR3. The chain combines TRBV19 with TRBJ1-1; the match to TRBD1 covers 9 bases. CDR1 and CDR2 from the germline V gene are LNHDA and SQIVND (reference sequence). Trimming at V came to 4 bases and at J to 1 base, leaving 1 base not matched to a gene. This CDR3 is 14 amino acids long. CDR3 DNA: TGTGCCAGTAGTAGGGACAGGGCGAACACTGAAGCTTTCTTT. This codes for CASSRDRANTEAFF. Looking up the rest from reference TRBV19 and TRBJ1-1 gives the full variable domain: DGGITQSPKYLFRKEGQNVTLSCEQNLNHDAMYWYRQDPGQGLRLIYYSQIVNDFQKGDIAEGYSVSREKKESFPLTVTSAQKNPTAFYLCASSRDRANTEAFFGQGTRLTVV.

This chain connects TRBV3-1 (or the pseudogene TRBV3-2) to TRBJ1-5, with a tentative D call TRBD1 (5 bases). The CDR3 loop spans 12 amino acids. CDR1 LGHDT and CDR2 YNNKEL come from the germline V gene (reference sequence). V was trimmed by 3 bases and J by 8 bases, leaving 8 bases between them. The CDR3 loop is CASSHQGKPQHF. In DNA, the CDR3 is TGTGCCAGCAGCCATCAGGGAAAGCCCCAGCATTTT.

DNA of the CDR3: TGTGCCAGCTCACCACCGTCCCAGTTCAACTATGGCTACACCTTC. This sequence encodes CASSPPSQFNYGYTF. The chain carries TRBV18 and TRBJ1-2, with no clear D. The germline V gene encodes CDR1 KGHSH and CDR2 LQKENI. V was pared by 0 bases and J by 2 bases, with 10 bases between. CDR3 length equals 15 residues. Together with reference TRBV18 and TRBJ1-2, the CDR3 gives the full variable domain: NAGVMQNPRHLVRRRGQEARLRCSPMKGHSHVYWYRQLPEEGLKFMVYLQKENIIDESGMPKERFSAEFPKEGPSILRIQQVVRGDSAAYFCASSPPSQFNYGYTFGSGTRLTVV.

This chain connects TRBV18 to TRBJ2-3; TRBD2 is a possible D gene (5 bases). This CDR3 is built from 14 residues. Trimming cost V 1 base and J 6 bases, with 11 bases left between them. Germline V lookup: CDR1 KGHSH, CDR2 LQKENI. In DNA, the CDR3 is TGTGCCAGCTCACCACGGACTCGGGCTGATACGCAGTATTTT. Encoded protein: CASSPRTRADTQYF.

The rearrangement joins TRBV19 to TRBJ1-1; D unresolved. CDR1 and CDR2 from the germline V gene are LNHDA and SQIVND (reference sequence). V was shortened by 4 bases and J by 0 bases, with 9 bases between the two germline ends. This CDR3 is built from 14 residues. The CDR3 nucleotides read TGTGCCAGTAGTAGTGAGCTATTGAACACTGAAGCTTTCTTT. It specifies CASSSELLNTEAFF.

The table lists this clone with a count of one. The genes are TRBV5-4 and TRBJ1-6; 7 bases are a match to TRBD1. This CDR3 region has 17 residues. V lost 0 bases and J lost 5; bases outside the gene matches: 8. Germline CDR1 and CDR2: SGHNT and YYREEE (reference sequence). The CDR3 DNA sequence: TGTGCCAGCAGCTTGGCCGCAGGGGGTGCAAATAATTCACCCCTCCACTTT. It yields the protein CASSLAAGGANNSPLHF.

This sequence joins TRBV27 and TRBJ2-1; 7 bases are shared with TRBD2. After removal of 8 bases from V and 7 bases from J, the junction contained 14 bases not matched to a gene. CDR1 is MNHEY, CDR2 SMNVEV, per germline (reference sequence). The CDR3 sequence is 15 residues long. CDR3 coding DNA: TGTGCCAGCTCCGTATGGGGGAGGGCCAGAAATGAGCAGTTCTTC. Its protein product is CASSVWGRARNEQFF.

V gene TRBV30 combines with J gene TRBJ1-5; no definite D call. The V gene's germline CDR1 is GTSNPN and CDR2 SVGIG (reference sequence). The CDR3 spans 15 residues. Between the trimmed V and J ends, which lost 5 bases and 2 bases, there was a span of 16 bases. The CDR3 loop is CAWSSTVIGNQPQHF. In DNA form, the CDR3 reads TGTGCCTGGTCATCTACAGTAATAGGCAATCAGCCCCAGCATTTT.

The rearrangement joins TRBV6-4 to TRBJ2-5; tentative D call: TRBD1 (7 bases). This CDR3 is 13 amino acids long. Between the trimmed V and J ends, which lost 5 bases and 4 bases, there was a span of 11 bases. The germline V gene has CDR1 MRHNA and CDR2 SNTAGT. The chain's CDR3 is CASSRQGGETQYF. The CDR3 DNA follows: TGTGCCAGCAGTCGACAGGGAGGAGAGACCCAGTACTTC.

The CDR3 region has the DNA TGTGCCAGCAACCCGAGAATCAGGCGAAGCAATCAGCCCCAGCATTTT. As protein: CASNPRIRRSNQPQHF. The V gene is TRBV16, the J gene TRBJ1-5; D gene uncertain. The CDR3 length is 16 residues. The ends were cut back, 7 bases at V and 1 base at J, with 17 bases in the middle. The germline gives CDR1 KGHSY, CDR2 FQNENV. The full variable domain, completed using reference TRBV16 and TRBJ1-5, is GEEVAQTPKHLVRGEGQKAKLYCAPIKGHSYVFWYQQVLKNEFKFLISFQNENVFDETGMPKERFSAKCLPNSPCSLEIQATKLEDSAVYFCASNPRIRRSNQPQHFGDGTRLSIL.

The chain recombines TRBV18 with TRBJ2-1; maybe TRBD2 (7 bases). The V and J ends lost 5 bases and 13 bases respectively, with 36 bases between them. This CDR3 has 19 amino acids. From germline, CDR1 is KGHSH and CDR2 LQKENI. CDR3: CASSSTSARGASSTFFQFF. The CDR3 DNA sequence: TGTGCCAGCTCATCGACTTCCGCCCGGGGGGCCTCGAGTACGTTTTTCCAGTTCTTC.

This clone was observed a single time. V gene TRBV6-5 combines with J gene TRBJ2-7; D is possibly TRBD1 (5 bases). This CDR3 is 15 amino acids long. The V end lost 0 bases, the J end lost 2 bases, and 11 bases lay between the germline ends. Germline CDR1 reads MNHEY; CDR2 reads SVGAGI. CDR3 nucleotide sequence: TGTGCCAGCAGTTACTCGGCAGGGTCTGCCTACGAGCAGTACTTC. It translates to CASSYSAGSAYEQYF.

The chain couples TRBV12-3 or TRBV12-4 to TRBJ2-5; D gene ambiguous. V dropped 6 bases and J dropped 2 bases, with 7 bases sitting between them. The CDR3 has 12 residues. The CDR3 DNA reads as TGTGCCAGCAGCACTGAACAAGAGACCCAGTACTTC. Protein: CASSTEQETQYF.

This clone was picked up one time. The J gene is TRBJ2-2, the V gene TRBV11-3; the match to TRBD2 covers 8 bases. The length of the CDR3 is 17 residues. V lost 7 bases, J lost 0 bases, and 10 bases stayed unmatched. Germline loops: CDR1 SGHNT, CDR2 YENEEA. CDR3 bases: TGTGCCAGCACCATAAGGCGGGAGGAACCGAACACCGGGGAGCTGTTTTTT. Amino acid sequence: CASTIRREEPNTGELFF.

CDR3 protein: CASSLARTGNGQPQHF. The CDR3 DNA sequence: TGTGCCAGCTCACTCGCGAGGACAGGGAACGGTCAGCCCCAGCATTTT. The genes are TRBV18 and TRBJ1-5; 8 nucleotides match TRBD1. The ends lost 4 bases at V and 6 bases at J; junction bases unmatched: 11. CDR3 length: 16 amino acids. The germline V gene has CDR1 KGHSH and CDR2 LQKENI.

This clone was seen a handful of times. V and J are TRBV27 and TRBJ2-1; no clear D gene. V was clipped by 4 bases and J by 4 bases, with 8 bases between them. CDR1 and CDR2 (germline): MNHEY, SMNVEV (reference sequence). This CDR3 has 13 amino acids. The CDR3 region has the DNA TGTGCCAGCAGTTCAGAACTATACAATGAGCAGTTCTTC. It specifies CASSSELYNEQFF.